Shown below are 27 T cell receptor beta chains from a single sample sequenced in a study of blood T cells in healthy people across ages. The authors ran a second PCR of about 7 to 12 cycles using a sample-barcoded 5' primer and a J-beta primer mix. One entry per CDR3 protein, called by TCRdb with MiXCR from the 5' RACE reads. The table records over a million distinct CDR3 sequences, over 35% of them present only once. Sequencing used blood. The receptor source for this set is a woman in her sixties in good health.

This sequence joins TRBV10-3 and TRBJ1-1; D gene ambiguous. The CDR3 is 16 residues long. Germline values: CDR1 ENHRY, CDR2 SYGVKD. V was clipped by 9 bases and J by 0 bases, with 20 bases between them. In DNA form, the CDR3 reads TGTGCCATGAGAGGCAGTCATGGACCAATGAACACTGAAGCTTTCTTT. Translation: CAMRGSHGPMNTEAFF.

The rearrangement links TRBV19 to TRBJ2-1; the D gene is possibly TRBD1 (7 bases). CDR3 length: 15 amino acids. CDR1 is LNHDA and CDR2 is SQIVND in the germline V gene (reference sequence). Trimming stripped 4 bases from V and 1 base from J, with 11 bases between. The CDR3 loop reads CASSTGGLSYNEQFF. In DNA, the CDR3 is TGTGCCAGTAGTACAGGGGGGTTATCCTACAATGAGCAGTTCTTC.

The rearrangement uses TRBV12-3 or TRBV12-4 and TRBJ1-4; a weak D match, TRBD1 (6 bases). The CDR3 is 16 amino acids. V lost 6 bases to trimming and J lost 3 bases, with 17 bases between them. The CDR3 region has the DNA TGTGCCAGCAGCTCCGACAGGTCCTTGGCTAATGAAAAACTGTTTTTT. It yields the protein CASSSDRSLANEKLFF.

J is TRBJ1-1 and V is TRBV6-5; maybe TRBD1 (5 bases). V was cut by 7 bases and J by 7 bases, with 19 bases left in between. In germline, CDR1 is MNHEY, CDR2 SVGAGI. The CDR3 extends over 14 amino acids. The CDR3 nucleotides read TGTGCCAGCACCATTAACAGGAATTCCCGTGAAGCTTTCTTT. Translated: CASTINRNSREAFF.

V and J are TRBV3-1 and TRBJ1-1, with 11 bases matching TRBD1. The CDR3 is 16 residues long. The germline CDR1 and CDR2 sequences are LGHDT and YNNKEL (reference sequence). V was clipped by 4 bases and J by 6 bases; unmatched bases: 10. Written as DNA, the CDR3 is TGTGCCAGCAGCCTACGCCCGGGACAGGGGGGCCCTGAAGCTTTCTTT. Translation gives CASSLRPGQGGPEAFF.

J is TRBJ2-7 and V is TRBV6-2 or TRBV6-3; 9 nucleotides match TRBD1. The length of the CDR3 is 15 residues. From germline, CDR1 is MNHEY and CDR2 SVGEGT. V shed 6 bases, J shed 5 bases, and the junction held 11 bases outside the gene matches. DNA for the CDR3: TGTGCCAGCAGATCAACCCCGGGACAGGGCGACGAGCAGTACTTC. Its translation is CASRSTPGQGDEQYF.

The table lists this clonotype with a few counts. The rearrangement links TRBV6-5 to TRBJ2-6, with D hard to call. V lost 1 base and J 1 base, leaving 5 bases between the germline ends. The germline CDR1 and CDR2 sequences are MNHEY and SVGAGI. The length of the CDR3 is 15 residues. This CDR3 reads CASSYFPSGANVLTF. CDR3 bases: TGTGCCAGCAGTTACTTCCCGTCTGGGGCCAACGTCCTGACTTTC.

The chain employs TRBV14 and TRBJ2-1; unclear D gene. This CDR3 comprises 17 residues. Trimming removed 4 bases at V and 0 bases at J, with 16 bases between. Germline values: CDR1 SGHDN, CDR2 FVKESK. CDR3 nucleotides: TGTGCCAGCAGCCTACGCATTGACGGCCTCTCCTACAATGAGCAGTTCTTC. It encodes CASSLRIDGLSYNEQFF.

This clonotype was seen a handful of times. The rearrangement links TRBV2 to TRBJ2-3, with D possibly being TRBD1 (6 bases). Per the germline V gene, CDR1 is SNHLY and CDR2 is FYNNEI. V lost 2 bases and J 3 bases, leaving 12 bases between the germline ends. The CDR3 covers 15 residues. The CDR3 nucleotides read TGTGCCAGCAGTGAACAGGGGCTAGGAACAGATACGCAGTATTTT. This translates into CASSEQGLGTDTQYF.

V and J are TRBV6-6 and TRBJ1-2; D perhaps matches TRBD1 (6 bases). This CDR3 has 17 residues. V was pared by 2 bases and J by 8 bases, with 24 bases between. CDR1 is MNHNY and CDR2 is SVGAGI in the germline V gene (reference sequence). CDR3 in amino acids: CASSYATLGGEMYGYTF. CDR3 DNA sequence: TGTGCCAGCAGTTACGCGACCTTGGGGGGCGAGATGTACGGCTACACCTTC.

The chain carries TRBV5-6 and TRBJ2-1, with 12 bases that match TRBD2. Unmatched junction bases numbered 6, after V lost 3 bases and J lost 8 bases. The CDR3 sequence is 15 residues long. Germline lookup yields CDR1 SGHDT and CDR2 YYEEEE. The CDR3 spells CASSSQTSGSHEQFF. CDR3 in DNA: TGTGCCAGCAGCTCCCAGACTAGCGGGAGCCATGAGCAGTTCTTC.

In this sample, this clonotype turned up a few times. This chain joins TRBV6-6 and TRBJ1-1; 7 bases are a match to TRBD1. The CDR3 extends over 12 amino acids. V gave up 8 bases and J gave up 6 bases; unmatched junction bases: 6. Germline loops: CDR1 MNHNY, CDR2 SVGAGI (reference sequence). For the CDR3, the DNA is TGTGCCAGCGGGGAGGGGGCTTCTGAAGCTTTCTTT. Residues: CASGEGASEAFF.

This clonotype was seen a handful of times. CDR3 sequence: CASSEVNGSEQFF. The CDR3 bases are TGTGCCAGCAGTGAAGTTAACGGGAGCGAGCAGTTCTTC. The chain uses TRBV2 and TRBJ2-1, with D possibly matching TRBD2 (6 bases). Trimming cost V 1 base and J 10 bases, with 11 bases left between them. The CDR3 covers 13 residues. The germline V gene has CDR1 SNHLY and CDR2 FYNNEI.

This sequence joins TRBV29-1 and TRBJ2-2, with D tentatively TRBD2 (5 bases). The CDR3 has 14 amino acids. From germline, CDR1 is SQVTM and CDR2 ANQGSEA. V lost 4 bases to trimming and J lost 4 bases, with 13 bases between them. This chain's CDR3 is CSVGQVEGTGELFF. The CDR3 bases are TGCAGCGTTGGTCAGGTCGAGGGCACCGGGGAGCTGTTTTTT.

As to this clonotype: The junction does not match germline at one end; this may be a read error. The CDR3 here is CTTSSGDNYNEQFF. CDR3 bases: TGTACCACCAGCAGCGGTGACAATTACAATGAGCAGTTCTTC. V and J are TRBV15 and TRBJ2-1; a weak D match, TRBD2 (5 bases). Germline lookup yields CDR1 LNHNV and CDR2 YYDKDF (reference sequence). This CDR3 contains 14 residues.

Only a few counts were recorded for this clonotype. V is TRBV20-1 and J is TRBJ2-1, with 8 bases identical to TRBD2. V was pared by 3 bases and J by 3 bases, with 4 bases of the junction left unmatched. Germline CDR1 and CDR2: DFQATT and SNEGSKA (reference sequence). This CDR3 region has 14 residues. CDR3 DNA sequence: TGCAGTGCTAGTGGGACTAGGGGCTACAATGAGCAGTTCTTC. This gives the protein CSASGTRGYNEQFF.

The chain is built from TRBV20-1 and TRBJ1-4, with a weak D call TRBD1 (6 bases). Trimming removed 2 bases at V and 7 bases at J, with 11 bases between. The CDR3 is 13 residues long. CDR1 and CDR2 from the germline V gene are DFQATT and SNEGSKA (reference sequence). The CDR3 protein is CSARPGAGEKLFF. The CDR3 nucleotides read TGCAGTGCTAGACCAGGGGCTGGTGAAAAACTGTTTTTT.

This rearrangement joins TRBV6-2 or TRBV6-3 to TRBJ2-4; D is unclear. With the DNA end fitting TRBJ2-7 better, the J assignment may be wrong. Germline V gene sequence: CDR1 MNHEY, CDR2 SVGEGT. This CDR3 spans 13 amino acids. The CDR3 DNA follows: TGTGCCAGCAGTTACTCGAAGGATTACGAGCAGTACTTC. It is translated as CASSYSKDYEQYF.

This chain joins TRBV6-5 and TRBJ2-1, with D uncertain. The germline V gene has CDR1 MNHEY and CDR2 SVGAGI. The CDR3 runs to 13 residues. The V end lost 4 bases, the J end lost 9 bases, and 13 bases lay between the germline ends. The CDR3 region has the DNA TGTGCCAGCAGTTGCAGTGTAGCTTTTGAGCAGTTCTTC. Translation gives CASSCSVAFEQFF.

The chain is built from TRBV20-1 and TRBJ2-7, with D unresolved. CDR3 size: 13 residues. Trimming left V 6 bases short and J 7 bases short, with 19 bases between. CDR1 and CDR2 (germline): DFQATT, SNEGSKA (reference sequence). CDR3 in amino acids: CSANPPTAREQYF. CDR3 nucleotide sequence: TGCAGTGCCAACCCTCCAACGGCGCGAGAGCAGTACTTC.

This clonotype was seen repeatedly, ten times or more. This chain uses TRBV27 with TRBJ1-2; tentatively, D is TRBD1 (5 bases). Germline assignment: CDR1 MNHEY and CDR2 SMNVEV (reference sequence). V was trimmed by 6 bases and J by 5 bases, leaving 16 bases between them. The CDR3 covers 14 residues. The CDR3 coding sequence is TGTGCCAGCAGCCCTTGGGGCAGTGGATATGGCTACACCTTC. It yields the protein CASSPWGSGYGYTF.

CDR3 nucleotides: TGTGCCAGCAGTTACTTTGACAGGGTCTACGAGCAGTACTTC. Translating gives CASSYFDRVYEQYF. This rearrangement joins TRBV6-5 to TRBJ2-7, with 7 bases matching TRBD1. CDR1 and CDR2 from the germline V gene are MNHEY and SVGAGI. The CDR3 covers 14 residues. V shed 1 base and J 3 bases; nucleotides not matched to a gene: 3.

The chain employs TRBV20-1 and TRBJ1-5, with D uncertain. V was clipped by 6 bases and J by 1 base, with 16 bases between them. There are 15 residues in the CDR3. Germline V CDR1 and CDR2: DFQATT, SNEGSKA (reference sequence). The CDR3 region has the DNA TGCAGTGCCCCTCTGGCGTGGGGAAGCAATCAGCCCCAGCATTTT. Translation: CSAPLAWGSNQPQHF.

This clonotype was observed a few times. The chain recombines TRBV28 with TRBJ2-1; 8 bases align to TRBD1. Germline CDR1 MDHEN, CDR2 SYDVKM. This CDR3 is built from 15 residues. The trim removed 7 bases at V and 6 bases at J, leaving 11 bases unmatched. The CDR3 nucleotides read TGTGCCAGCAAGGTCGACAGGGGTCTGGCCAATGAGCAGTTCTTC. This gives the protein CASKVDRGLANEQFF.

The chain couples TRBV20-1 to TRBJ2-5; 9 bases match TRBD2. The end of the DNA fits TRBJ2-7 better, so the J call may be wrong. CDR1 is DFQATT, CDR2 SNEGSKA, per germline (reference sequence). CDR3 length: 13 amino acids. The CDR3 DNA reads TGCAGTGCAAATAGCGGGAGAGGTTCCGAGCAGTACTTC. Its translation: CSANSGRGSEQYF.

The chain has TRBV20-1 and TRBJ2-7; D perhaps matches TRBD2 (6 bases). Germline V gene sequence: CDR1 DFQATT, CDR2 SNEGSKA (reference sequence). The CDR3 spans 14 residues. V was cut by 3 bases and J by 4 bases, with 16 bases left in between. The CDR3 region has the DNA TGCAGTGCTAGGTTCAGGAGGGCGCCTTACGAGCAGTACTTC. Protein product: CSARFRRAPYEQYF.

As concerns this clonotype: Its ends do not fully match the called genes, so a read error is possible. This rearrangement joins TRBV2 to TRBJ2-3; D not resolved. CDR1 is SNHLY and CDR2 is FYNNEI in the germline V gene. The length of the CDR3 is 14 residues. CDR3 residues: CASREGIRTDTQYF. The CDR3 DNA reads TGTGCCAGCAGAGAAGGGATTCGCACAGATACGCAGTATTTT.